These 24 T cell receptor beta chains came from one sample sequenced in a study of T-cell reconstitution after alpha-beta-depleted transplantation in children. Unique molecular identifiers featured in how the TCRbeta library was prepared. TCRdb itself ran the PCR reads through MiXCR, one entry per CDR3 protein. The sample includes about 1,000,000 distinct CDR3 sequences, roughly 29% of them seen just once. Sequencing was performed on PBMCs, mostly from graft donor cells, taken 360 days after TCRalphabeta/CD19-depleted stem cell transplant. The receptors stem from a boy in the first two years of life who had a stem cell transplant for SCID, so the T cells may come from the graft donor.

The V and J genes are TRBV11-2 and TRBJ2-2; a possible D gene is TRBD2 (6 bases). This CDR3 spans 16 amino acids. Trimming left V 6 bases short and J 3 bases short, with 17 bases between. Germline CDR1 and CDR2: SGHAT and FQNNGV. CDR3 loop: CASRTGRAGYTGELFF. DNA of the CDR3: TGTGCCAGCAGGACGGGAAGGGCGGGGTACACCGGGGAGCTGTTTTTT.

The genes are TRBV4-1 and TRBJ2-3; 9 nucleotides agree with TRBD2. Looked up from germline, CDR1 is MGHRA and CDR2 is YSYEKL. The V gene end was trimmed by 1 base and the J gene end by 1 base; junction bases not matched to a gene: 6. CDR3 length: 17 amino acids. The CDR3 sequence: CASSQVGSGGRTDTQYF. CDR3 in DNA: TGCGCCAGCAGCCAAGTAGGTAGCGGGGGCCGCACAGATACGCAGTATTTT.

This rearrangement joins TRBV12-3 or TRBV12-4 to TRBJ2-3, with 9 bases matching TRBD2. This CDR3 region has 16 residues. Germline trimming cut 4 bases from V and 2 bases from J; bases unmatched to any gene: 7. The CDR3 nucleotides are TGTGCCAGCAGTTCCGGAGCGGGGGGACACACAGATACGCAGTATTTT. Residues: CASSSGAGGHTDTQYF.

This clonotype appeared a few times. CDR3 residues: CASSLPSPDTQYF. The CDR3 DNA sequence: TGCGCCAGCAGCTTGCCCAGTCCAGATACGCAGTATTTT. This chain connects TRBV5-1 to TRBJ2-3; D gene unclear. Trimming cost V 1 base and J 4 bases, with 7 bases left between them. Germline V lookup: CDR1 SGHRS, CDR2 YFSETQ. The CDR3 is made up of 13 amino acids.

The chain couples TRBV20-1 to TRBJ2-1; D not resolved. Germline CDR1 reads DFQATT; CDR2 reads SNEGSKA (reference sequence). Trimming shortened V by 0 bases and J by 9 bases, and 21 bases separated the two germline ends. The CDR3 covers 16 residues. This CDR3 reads CSARDLRTTKGGEQFF. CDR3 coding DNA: TGCAGTGCTAGAGATCTAAGGACCACTAAGGGTGGTGAGCAGTTCTTC.

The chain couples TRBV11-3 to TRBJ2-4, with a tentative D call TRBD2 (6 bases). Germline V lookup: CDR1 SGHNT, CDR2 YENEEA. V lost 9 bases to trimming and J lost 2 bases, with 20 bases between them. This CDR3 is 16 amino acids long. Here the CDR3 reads CASLQGRRETKNIQYF. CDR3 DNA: TGTGCCAGTCTTCAGGGAAGGAGGGAAACCAAAAACATTCAGTACTTC.

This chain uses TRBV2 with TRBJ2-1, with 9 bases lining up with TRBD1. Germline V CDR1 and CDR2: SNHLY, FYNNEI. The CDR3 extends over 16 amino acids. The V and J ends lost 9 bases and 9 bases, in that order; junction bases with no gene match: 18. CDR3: CARGGRGQGGSGEQFF. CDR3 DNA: TGTGCCAGGGGAGGTCGGGGACAGGGCGGGAGTGGTGAGCAGTTCTTC.

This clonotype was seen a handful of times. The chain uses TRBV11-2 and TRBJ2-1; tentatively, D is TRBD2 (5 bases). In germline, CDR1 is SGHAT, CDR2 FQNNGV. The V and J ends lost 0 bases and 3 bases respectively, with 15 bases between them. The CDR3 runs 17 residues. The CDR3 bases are TGTGCCAGCAGCTTAGAAGTCGTCCTCCGGGGCTACAATGAGCAGTTCTTC. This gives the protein CASSLEVVLRGYNEQFF.

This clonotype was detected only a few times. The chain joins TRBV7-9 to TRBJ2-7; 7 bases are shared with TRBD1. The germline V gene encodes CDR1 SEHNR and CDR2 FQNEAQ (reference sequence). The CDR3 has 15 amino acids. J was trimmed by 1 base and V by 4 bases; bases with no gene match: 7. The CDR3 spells CASSSLDRRSYEQYF. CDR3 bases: TGTGCCAGCAGCTCTTTGGACAGGAGATCCTACGAGCAGTACTTC.

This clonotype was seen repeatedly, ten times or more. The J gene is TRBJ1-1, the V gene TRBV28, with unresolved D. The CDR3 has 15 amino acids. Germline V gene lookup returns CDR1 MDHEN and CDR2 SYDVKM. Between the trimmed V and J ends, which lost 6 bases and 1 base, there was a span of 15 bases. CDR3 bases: TGTGCCAGCAGCCCCCCGCCCAACAGGAACACTGAAGCTTTCTTT. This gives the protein CASSPPPNRNTEAFF.

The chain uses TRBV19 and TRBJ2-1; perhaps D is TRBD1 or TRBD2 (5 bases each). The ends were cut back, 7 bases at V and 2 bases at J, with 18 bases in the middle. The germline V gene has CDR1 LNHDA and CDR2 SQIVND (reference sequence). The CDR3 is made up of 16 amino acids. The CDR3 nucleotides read TGTGCCAGTATGGGGTTCGCAGGGAGACCCTACAATGAGCAGTTCTTC. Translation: CASMGFAGRPYNEQFF.

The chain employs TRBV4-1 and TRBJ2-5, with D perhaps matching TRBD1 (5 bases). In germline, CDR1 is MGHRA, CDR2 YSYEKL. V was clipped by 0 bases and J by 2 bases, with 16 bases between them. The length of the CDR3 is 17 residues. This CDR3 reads CASSQEYFRDSQETQYF. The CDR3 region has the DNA TGCGCCAGCAGCCAAGAGTATTTTCGAGACAGTCAAGAGACCCAGTACTTC.

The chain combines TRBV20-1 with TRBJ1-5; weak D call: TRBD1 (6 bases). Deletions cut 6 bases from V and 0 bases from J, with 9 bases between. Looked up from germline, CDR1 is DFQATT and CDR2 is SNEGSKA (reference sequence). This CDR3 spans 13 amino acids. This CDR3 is CSAGDISNQPQHF. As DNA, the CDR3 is TGCAGTGCGGGGGACATTAGCAATCAGCCCCAGCATTTT.

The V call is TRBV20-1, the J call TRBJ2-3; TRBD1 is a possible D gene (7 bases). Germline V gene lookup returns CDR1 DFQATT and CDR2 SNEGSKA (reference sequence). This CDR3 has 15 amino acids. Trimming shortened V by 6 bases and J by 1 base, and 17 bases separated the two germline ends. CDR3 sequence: CSAPFPRGGTDTQYF. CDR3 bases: TGCAGTGCCCCATTCCCCAGGGGGGGCACAGATACGCAGTATTTT.

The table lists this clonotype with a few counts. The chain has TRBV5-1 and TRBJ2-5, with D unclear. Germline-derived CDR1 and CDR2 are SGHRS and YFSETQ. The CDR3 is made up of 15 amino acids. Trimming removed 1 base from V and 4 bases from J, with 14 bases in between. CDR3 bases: TGCGCCAGCAGCTTGATGTTTCCGCGAGGAGAGACCCAGTACTTC. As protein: CASSLMFPRGETQYF.

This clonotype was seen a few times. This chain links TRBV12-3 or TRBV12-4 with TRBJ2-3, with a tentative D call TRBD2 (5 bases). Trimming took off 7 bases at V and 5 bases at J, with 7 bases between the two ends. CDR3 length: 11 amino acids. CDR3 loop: CASTSRDTQYF. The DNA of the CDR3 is TGTGCCAGCACTAGCCGAGATACGCAGTATTTT.

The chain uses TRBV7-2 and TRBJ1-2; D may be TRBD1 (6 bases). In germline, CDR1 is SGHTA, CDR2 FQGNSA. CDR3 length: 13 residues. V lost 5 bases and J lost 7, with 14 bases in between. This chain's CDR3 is CASSLDSKGGYTF. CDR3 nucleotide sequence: TGTGCCAGCAGCCTGGACAGTAAAGGTGGCTACACCTTC.

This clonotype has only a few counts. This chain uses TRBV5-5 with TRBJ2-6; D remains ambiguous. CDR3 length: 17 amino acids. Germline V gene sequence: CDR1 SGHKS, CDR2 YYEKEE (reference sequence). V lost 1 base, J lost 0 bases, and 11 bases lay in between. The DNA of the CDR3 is TGTGCCAGCAGCTTGTCCTTGGGGATCTCTGGGGCCAACGTCCTGACTTTC. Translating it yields CASSLSLGISGANVLTF.

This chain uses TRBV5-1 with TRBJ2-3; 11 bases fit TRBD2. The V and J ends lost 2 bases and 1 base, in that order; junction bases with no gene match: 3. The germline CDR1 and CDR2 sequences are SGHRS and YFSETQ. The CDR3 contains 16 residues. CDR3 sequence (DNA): TGCGCCAGCAGCTTTTCGACTAGCGGGGGCACAGATACGCAGTATTTT. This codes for CASSFSTSGGTDTQYF.

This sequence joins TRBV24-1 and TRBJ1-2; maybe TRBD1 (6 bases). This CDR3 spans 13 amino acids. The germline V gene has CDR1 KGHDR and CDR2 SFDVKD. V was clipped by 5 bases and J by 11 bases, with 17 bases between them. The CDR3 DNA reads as TGTGCCACCAGTGCGGGCCAGGGGATGAGTTACACCTTC. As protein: CATSAGQGMSYTF.

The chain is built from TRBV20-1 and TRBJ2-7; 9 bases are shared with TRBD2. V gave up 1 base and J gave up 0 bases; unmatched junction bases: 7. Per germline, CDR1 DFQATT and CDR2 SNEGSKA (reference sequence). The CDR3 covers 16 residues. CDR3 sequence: CSARARTSVYSYEQYF. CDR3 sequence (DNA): TGCAGTGCTAGAGCCCGGACTAGCGTTTACTCCTACGAGCAGTACTTC.

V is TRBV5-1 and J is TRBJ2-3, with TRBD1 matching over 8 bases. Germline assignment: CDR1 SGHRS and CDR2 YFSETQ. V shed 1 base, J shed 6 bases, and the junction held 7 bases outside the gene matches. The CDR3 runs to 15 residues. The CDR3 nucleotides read TGCGCCAGCAGCTTGCCTCAGGGGGCGGGGGATACGCAGTATTTT. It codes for CASSLPQGAGDTQYF.

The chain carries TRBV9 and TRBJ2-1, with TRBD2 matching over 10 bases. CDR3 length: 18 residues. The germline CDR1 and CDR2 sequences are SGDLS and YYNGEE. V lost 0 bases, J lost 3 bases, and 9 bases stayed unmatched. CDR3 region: CASSVAQGLAGVYNEQFF. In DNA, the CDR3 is TGTGCCAGCAGCGTAGCTCAGGGGCTAGCGGGGGTCTACAATGAGCAGTTCTTC.

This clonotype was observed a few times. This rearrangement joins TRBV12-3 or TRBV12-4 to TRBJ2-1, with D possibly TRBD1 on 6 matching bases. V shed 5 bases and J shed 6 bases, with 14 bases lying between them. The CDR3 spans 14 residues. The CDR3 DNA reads TGTGCCAGCAGTCGGACAGTTTACGGCAATGAGCAGTTCTTC. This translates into CASSRTVYGNEQFF.